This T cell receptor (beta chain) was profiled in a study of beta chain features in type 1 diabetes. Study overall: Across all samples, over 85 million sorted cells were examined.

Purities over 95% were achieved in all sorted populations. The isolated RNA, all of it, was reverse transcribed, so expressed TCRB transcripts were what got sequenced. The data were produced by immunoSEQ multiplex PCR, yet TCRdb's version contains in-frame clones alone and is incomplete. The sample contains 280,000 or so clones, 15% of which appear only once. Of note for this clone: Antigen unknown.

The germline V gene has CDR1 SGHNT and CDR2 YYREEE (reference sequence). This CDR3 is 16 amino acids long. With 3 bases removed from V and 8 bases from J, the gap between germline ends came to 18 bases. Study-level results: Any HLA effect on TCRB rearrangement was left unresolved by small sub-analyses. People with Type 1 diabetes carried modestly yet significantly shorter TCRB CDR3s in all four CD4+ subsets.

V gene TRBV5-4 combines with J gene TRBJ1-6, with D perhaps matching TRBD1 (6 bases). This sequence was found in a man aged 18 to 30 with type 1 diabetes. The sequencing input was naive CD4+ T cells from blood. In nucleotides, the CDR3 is TGTGCCAGCAGCTCCTTCGGGGGGCGGGGGCATTCACCCCTCCACTTT. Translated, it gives CASSSFGGRGHSPLHF.